This T cell receptor (beta chain) is from a study of blood T cell repertoires in COVID-19. The CDR3 is 13 residues long. CDR1 SGHRS and CDR2 YFSETQ come from the germline V gene. V was cut by 5 bases and J by 4 bases, with 13 bases left in between. Sequencing was performed with immunoSEQ multiplex PCR; in TCRdb, only in-frame clones are kept and a portion is missing. Of 98,000 or so clones in the sample, about 83% are singletons; the top ten hold 4% to 4.5%. The TCR was taken from a woman between 65 and 79 years old with acute or convalescent COVID-19. What was sequenced was peripheral blood. This chain links TRBV5-1 with TRBJ2-7; possibly TRBD1 for D (6 bases). CDR3 in DNA: TGCGCCAGCAGGGGGGTGGACAGATACGAGCAGTACTTC. Its protein is CASRGVDRYEQYF.